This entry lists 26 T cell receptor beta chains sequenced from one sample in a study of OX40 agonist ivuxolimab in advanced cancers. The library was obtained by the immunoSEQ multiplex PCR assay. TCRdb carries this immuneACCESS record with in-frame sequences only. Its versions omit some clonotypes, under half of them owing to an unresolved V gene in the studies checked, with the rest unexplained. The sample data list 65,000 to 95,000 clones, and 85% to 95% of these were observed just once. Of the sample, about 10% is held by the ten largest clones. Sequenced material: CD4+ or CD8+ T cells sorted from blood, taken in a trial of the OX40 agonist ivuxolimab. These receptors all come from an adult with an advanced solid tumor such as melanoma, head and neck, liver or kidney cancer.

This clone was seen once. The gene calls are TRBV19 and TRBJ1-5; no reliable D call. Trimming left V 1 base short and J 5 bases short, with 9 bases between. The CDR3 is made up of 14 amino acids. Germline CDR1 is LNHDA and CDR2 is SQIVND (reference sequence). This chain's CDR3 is CASSIAEWDQPQHF. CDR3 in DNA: TGTGCCAGTAGTATAGCAGAATGGGATCAGCCCCAGCATTTT.

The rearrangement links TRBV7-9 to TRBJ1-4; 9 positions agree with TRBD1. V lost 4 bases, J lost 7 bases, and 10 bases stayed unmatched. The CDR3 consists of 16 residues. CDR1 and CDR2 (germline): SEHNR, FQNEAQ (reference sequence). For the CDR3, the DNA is TGTGCCAGCAGCTCCGCGTCGGACAGGGGTGGTGAAAAACTGTTTTTT. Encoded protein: CASSSASDRGGEKLFF.

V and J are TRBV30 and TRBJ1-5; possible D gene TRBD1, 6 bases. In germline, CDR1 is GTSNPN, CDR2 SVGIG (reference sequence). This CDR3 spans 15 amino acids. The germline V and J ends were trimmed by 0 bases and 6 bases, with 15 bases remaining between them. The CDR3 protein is CAWSVGAGDSQPQHF. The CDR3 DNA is TGTGCCTGGAGTGTCGGGGCAGGGGATAGTCAGCCCCAGCATTTT.

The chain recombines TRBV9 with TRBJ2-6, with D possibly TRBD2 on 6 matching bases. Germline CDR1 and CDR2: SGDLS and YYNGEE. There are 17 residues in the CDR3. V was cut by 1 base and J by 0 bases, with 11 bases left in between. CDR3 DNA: TGTGCCAGCAGCGTAAACAGGAGGGGCTCTGGGGCCAACGTCCTGACTTTC. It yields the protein CASSVNRRGSGANVLTF.

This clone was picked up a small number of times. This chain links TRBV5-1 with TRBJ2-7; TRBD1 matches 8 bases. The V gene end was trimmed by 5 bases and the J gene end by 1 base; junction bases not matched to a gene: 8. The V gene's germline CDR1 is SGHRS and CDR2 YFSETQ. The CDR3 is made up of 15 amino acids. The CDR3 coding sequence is TGCGCCAGCAGGGGGACAGGTCCAACTTCCTACGAGCAGTACTTC. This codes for CASRGTGPTSYEQYF.

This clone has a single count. The CDR3 region is CASSLYSRTLIGTNEQFF. The CDR3 DNA sequence: TGTGCCAGCTCTCTCTACTCACGGACTCTCATCGGAACCAATGAGCAGTTCTTC. The genes are TRBV18 and TRBJ2-1, with D possibly TRBD2 on 5 matching bases. This CDR3 is 18 amino acids long. V was pared by 6 bases and J by 6 bases, with 27 bases between. Germline V gene data show CDR1 as KGHSH and CDR2 as LQKENI.

Here the CDR3 DNA reads TGTGCCAGCAGTTTTCGGATGAGCAATCAGCCCCAGCATTTT. Translation: CASSFRMSNQPQHF. The chain is built from TRBV27 and TRBJ1-5; D is unclear. The CDR3 is made up of 14 amino acids. The germline gives CDR1 MNHEY, CDR2 SMNVEV (reference sequence). V lost 3 bases and J lost 1, with 7 bases in between.

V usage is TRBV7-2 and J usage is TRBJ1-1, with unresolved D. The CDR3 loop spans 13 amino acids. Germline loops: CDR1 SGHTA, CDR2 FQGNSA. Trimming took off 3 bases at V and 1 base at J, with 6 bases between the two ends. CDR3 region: CASSFSPNTEAFF. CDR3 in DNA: TGTGCCAGCAGCTTTAGCCCGAACACTGAAGCTTTCTTT.

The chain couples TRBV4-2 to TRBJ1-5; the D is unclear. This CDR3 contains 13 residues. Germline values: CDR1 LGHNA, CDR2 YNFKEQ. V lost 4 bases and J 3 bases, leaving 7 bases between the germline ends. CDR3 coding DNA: TGTGCCAGCAGCCCCTTGGTCAATCAGCCCCAGCATTTT. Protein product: CASSPLVNQPQHF.

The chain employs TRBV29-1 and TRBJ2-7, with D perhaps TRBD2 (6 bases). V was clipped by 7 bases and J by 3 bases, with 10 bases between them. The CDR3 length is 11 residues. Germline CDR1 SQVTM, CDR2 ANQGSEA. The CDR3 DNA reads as TGCAGCGGGGCGGAGGGCTACGAGCAGTACTTC. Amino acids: CSGAEGYEQYF.

CDR3 bases: TGTGCCAGCAGCTTCGGGGGACCCAAGGAGACCCAGTACTTC. Amino acids: CASSFGGPKETQYF. V is TRBV5-6 and J is TRBJ2-5; D may be TRBD2 (6 bases). Per the germline V gene, CDR1 is SGHDT and CDR2 is YYEEEE. This CDR3 spans 14 amino acids. Trimming removed 2 bases at V and 5 bases at J, with 13 bases between.

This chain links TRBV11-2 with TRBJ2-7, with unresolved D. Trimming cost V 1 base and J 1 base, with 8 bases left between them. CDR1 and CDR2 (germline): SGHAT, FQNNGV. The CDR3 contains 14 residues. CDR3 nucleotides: TGTGCCAGCAGCTTAGTGCCAGCTTCCTACGAGCAGTACTTC. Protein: CASSLVPASYEQYF. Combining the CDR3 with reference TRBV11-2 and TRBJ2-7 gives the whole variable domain EAGVAQSPRYKIIEKRQSVAFWCNPISGHATLYWYQQILGQGPKLLIQFQNNGVVDDSQLPKDRFSAERLKGVDSTLKIQPAKLEDSAVYLCASSLVPASYEQYFGPGTRLTVT.

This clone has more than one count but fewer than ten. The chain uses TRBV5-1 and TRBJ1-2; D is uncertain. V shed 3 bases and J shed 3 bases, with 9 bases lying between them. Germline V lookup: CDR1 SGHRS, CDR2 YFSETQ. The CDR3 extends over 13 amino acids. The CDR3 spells CASSSTLDYGYTF. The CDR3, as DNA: TGCGCCAGCAGCTCTACACTCGACTATGGCTACACCTTC.

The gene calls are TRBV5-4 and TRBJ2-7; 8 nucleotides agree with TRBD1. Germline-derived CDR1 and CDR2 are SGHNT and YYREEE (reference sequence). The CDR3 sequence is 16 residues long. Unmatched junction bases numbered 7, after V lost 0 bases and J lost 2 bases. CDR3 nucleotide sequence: TGTGCCAGCAGCTTGGCGGGTCAGGGGGCCACCTACGAGCAGTACTTC. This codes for CASSLAGQGATYEQYF.

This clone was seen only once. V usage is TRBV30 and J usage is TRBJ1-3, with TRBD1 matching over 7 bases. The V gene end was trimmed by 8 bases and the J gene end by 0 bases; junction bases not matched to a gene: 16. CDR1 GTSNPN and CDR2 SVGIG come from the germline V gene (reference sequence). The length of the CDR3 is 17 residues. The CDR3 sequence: CALDRDQNDVSGNTIYF. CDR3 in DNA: TGTGCCCTCGACAGGGACCAAAATGACGTCTCTGGAAACACCATATATTTT.

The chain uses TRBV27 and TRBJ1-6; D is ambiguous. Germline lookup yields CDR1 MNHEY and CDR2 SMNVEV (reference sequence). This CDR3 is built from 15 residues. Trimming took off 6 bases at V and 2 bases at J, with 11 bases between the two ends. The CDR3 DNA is TGTGCCAGCAGCCTTAAAGGGACCTATAATTCACCCCTCCACTTT. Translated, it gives CASSLKGTYNSPLHF.

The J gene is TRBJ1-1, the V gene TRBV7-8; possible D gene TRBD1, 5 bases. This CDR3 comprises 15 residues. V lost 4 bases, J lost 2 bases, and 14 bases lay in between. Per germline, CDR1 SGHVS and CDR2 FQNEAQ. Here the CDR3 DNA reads TGTGCCAGCAGCTCATACGGGACGGTCAACACTGAAGCTTTCTTT. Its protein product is CASSSYGTVNTEAFF.

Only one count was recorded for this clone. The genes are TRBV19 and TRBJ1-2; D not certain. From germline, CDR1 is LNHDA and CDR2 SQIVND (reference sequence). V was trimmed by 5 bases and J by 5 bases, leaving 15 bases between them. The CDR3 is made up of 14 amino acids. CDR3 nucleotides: TGTGCCAGTAGTCCCCGGACCAGCGCGTATGGCTACACCTTC. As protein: CASSPRTSAYGYTF.

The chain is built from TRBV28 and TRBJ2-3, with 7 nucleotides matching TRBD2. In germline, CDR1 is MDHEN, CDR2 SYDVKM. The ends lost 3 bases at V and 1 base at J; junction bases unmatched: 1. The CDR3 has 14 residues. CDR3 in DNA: TGTGCCAGCAGTTTCCTAGCGGGCACAGATACGCAGTATTTT. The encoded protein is CASSFLAGTDTQYF.

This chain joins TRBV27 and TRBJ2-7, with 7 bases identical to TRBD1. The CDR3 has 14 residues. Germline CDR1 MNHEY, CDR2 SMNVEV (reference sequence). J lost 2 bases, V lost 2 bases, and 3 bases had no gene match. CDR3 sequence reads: CASSLGQDPYEQYF. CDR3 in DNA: TGTGCCAGCAGTTTAGGACAGGACCCCTACGAGCAGTACTTC.

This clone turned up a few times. CDR3 sequence (DNA): TGTGCCAGCAGCACTTCCGGGGAGCTGTTTTTT. As protein: CASSTSGELFF. The chain couples TRBV5-5 to TRBJ2-2; D gene ambiguous. The V end was cut by 4 bases, the J end by 6 bases, with 4 bases between. The CDR3 consists of 11 residues. The germline gives CDR1 SGHKS, CDR2 YYEKEE (reference sequence).

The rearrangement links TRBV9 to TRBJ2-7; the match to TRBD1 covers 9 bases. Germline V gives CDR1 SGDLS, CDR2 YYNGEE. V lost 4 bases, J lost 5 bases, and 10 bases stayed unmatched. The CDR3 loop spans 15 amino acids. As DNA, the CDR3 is TGTGCCAGCAGCACGACCGGGACAGGGTGGGACGAGCAGTACTTC. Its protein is CASSTTGTGWDEQYF. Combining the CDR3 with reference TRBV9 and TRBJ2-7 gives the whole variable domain DSGVTQTPKHLITATGQRVTLRCSPRSGDLSVYWYQQSLDQGLQFLIQYYNGEERAKGNILERFSAQQFPDLHSELNLSSLELGDSALYFCASSTTGTGWDEQYFGPGTRLTVT.

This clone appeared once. The CDR3 sequence: CASSPGLAGQETQYF. In DNA, the CDR3 is TGTGCCAGCAGCCCGGGACTAGCGGGGCAAGAGACCCAGTACTTC. The genes are TRBV7-2 and TRBJ2-5; 13 bases line up with TRBD2. This CDR3 is built from 15 residues. After removal of 5 bases from V and 2 bases from J, the junction contained 2 bases not matched to a gene. The germline V gene has CDR1 SGHTA and CDR2 FQGNSA.

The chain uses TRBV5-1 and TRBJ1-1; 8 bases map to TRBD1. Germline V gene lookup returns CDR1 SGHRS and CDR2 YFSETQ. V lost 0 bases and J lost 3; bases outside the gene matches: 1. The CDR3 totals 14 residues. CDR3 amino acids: CASSLVTGDTEAFF. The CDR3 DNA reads TGCGCCAGCAGCTTGGTGACAGGGGACACTGAAGCTTTCTTT.

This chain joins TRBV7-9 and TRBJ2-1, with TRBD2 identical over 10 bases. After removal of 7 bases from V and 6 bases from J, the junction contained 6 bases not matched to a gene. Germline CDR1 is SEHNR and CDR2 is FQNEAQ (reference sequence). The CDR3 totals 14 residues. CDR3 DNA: TGTGCCAGCATTGGGGGACTAGCGCCCAATGAGCAGTTCTTC. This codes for CASIGGLAPNEQFF.

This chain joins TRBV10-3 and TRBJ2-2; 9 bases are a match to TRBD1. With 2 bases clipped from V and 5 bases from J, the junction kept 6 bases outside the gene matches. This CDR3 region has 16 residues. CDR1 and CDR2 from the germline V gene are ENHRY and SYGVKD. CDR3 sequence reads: CAISEGTGLRTGELFF. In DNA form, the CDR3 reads TGTGCCATCAGTGAGGGGACAGGGTTAAGAACCGGGGAGCTGTTTTTT.